This paragraph covers one T cell receptor beta chain sequence. This entry is derived from a study of brain metastases from non-small cell lung cancer. Using immunoSEQ multiplex PCR, the repertoire was profiled, and TCRdb retains in-frame clones only, with some absent. Counted here are over 2,000 clones, over 75% occurring once; the ten biggest clones make up almost 10%. The CDR3 has 13 amino acids. J lost 4 bases, V lost 8 bases, and 7 bases had no gene match. Germline loops: CDR1 SNHLY, CDR2 FYNNEI. The TCR sequence derives from a donor over 35 with non-small cell lung cancer. The sequenced sample consisted of primary lung tumor tissue. The chain has TRBV2 and TRBJ1-2; 7 nucleotides agree with TRBD1. CDR3: CASLWDSIYGYTF. The CDR3 nucleotides read TGTGCCAGCCTTTGGGACAGCATCTATGGCTACACCTTC.